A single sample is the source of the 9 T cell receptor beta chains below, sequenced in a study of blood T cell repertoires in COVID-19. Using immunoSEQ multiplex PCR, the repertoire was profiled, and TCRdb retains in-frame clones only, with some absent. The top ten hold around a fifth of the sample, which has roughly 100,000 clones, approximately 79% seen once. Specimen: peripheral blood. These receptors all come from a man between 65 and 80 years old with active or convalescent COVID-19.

CDR3 loop: CASSPRTGRSQETQYF. The CDR3 DNA is TGTGCCAGCTCACCGAGGACAGGGCGGTCCCAAGAGACCCAGTACTTC. The V gene is TRBV18, the J gene TRBJ2-5, with 8 bases matching TRBD1. Trimming cost V 3 bases and J 1 base; bases outside gene matches: 7. CDR1 is KGHSH and CDR2 is LQKENI in the germline V gene. The CDR3 extends over 16 amino acids.

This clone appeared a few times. CDR3 region: CASSRTGLREGSYEQYF. DNA for the CDR3: TGTGCCAGCAGCCGGACCGGACTGCGGGAGGGCTCCTACGAGCAGTACTTC. The V gene is TRBV7-3, the J gene TRBJ2-7; 9 positions match TRBD2. Trimming cost V 5 bases and J 0 bases; bases outside gene matches: 11. Germline lookup yields CDR1 SGHTA and CDR2 FQGTGA. This CDR3 region has 17 residues.

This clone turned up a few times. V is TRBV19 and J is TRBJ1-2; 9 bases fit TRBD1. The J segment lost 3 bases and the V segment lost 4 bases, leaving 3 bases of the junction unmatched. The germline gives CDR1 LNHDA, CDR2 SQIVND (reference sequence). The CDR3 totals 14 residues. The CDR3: CASSTTGGYYGYTF. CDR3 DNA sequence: TGTGCCAGTAGTACAACAGGGGGCTACTATGGCTACACCTTC.

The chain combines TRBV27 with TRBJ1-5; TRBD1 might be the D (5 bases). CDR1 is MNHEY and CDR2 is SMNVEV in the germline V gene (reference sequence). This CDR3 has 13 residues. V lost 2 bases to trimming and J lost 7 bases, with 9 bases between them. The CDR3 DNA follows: TGTGCCAGCAGTTTAGGGGGGAAGCAGCCCCAGCATTTT. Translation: CASSLGGKQPQHF.

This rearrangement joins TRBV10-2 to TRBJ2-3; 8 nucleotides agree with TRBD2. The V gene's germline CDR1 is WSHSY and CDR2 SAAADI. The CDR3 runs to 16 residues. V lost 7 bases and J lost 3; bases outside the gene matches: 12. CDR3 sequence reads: CASKDGGALRTDTQYF. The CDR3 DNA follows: TGCGCCAGCAAGGACGGGGGGGCTTTACGGACAGATACGCAGTATTTT.

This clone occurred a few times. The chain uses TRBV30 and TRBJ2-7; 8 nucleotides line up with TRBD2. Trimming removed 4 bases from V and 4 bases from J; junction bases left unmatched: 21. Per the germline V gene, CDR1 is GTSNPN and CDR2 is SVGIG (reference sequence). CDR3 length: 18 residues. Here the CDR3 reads CAWNRRVSGESVPYEQYF. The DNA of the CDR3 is TGTGCCTGGAATCGACGGGTTAGCGGGGAATCGGTACCATACGAGCAGTACTTC. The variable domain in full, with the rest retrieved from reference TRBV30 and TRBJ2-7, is SQTIHQWPATLVQPVGSPLSLECTVEGTSNPNLYWYRQAAGRGLQLLFYSVGIGQISSEVPQNLSASRPQDRQFILSSKKLLLSDSGFYLCAWNRRVSGESVPYEQYFGPGTRLTVT.

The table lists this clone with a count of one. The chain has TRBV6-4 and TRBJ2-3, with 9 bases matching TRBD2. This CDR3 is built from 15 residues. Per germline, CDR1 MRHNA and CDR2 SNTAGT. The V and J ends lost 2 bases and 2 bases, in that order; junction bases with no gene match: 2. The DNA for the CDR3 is TGTGCCAGCAGTGACCGCGGGAGGGCCACAGATACGCAGTATTTT. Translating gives CASSDRGRATDTQYF.

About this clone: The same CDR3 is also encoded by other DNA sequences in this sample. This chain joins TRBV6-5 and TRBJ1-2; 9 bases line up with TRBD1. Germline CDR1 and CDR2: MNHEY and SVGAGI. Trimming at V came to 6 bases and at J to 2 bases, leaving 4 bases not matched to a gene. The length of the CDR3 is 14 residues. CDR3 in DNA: TGTGCCAGCAGGCCGGGACAGGGCAACTATGGCTACACCTTC. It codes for CASRPGQGNYGYTF.

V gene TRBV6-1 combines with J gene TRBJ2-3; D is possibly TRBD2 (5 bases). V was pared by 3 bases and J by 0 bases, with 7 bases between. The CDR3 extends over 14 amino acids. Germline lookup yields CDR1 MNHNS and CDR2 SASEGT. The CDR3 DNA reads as TGTGCCAGCAGTGATGCGGGTAGCACAGATACGCAGTATTTT. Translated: CASSDAGSTDTQYF.